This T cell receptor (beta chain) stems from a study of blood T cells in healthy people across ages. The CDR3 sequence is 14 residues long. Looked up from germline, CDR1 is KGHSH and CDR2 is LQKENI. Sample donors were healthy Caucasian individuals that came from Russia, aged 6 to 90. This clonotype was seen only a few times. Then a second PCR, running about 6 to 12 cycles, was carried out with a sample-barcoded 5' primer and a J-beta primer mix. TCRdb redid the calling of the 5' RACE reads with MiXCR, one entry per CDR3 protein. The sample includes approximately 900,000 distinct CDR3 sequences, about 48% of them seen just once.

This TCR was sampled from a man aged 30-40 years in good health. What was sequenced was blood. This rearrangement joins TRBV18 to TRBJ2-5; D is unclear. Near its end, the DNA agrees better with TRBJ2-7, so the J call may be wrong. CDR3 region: CASSPPIAAHEQYF. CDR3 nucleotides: TGTGCCAGCTCACCACCGATAGCCGCGCACGAGCAGTACTTC.